Sequencing of this T cell receptor (beta chain) was carried out in a study of OX40 agonist ivuxolimab in advanced cancers. The overall study: The patients got ivuxolimab, which is an agonistic anti-OX40 (CD134) antibody. The group had a mean age of around 60 years, ranged from 23 to 79, and was approximately 81% male. Study results and caveats: Fewer expanded clones were found on average in CD4+ than in CD8+ T cells. At 0.1 to 3.0 mg/kg, clonal expansion of CD4+ and CD8+ blood T cells had occurred by week 6.

This CDR3 is built from 16 residues. The germline V gene has CDR1 SGHTA and CDR2 FQGTGA. The V end lost 2 bases, the J end lost 6 bases, and 16 bases lay between the germline ends. Method: immunoSEQ multiplex PCR; TCRdb's copy keeps in-frame clones and lacks some. Of 90,000 to 100,000 clones listed, 87% are singletons. With regard to this clone: As yet, its antigen is unknown.

The sequences come from CD4+ or CD8+ T cells sorted from blood, collected in a trial of the OX40 agonist ivuxolimab. The V call is TRBV7-3, the J call TRBJ2-2, with D possibly matching TRBD2 (5 bases). This receptor was taken from an adult with an advanced solid tumor such as melanoma, head and neck, liver or kidney cancer. The CDR3 DNA reads as TGTGCCAGCAGCTTACTTTCCACCTCCGGGGCCGGGGAGCTGTTTTTT. Its translation is CASSLLSTSGAGELFF.